These T cell receptor beta chains were read from a single sample in a study of beta chain features in type 1 diabetes. Using immunoSEQ multiplex PCR, the repertoire was profiled, and TCRdb retains in-frame clones only, with some absent. The data hold around 340,000 clones, with around 8% observed a single time. Sequencing was carried out using central memory CD4+ T cells from blood. These receptors were taken from a woman aged 18-29 years in good health. The CDR3 runs from the conserved cysteine through the conserved F or W. D genes are given only for firm matches. Not every row has a clone size; where given, it reads once, few, many or a size class.

j_call: TRBJ2-3; v_call: TRBV7-9; d_call: -; clone_size: many; cdr3_nt: TGTGCCAGCAGCGCGGTTACCACAGATACGCAGTATTTT; cdr3_aa: CASSAVTTDTQYF
j_call: TRBJ2-5; v_call: TRBV4-1; d_call: TRBD2; clone_size: few; cdr3_nt: TGCGCCAGCAGTCCAGCGGGAGCCCACCAAGAGACCCAGTACTTC; cdr3_aa: CASSPAGAHQETQYF
j_call: TRBJ2-3; v_call: TRBV7-8; d_call: -; clone_size: -; cdr3_nt: TGTGCCAGCAGCTCCCCCCCCCAAGCAGATACGCAGTATTTT; cdr3_aa: CASSSPPQADTQYF
j_call: TRBJ2-1; v_call: TRBV5-1; d_call: TRBD1; clone_size: -; cdr3_nt: TGCGCCAGCAGCCCCTACAGGGGTAGGAATGAGCAGTTCTTC; cdr3_aa: CASSPYRGRNEQFF
j_call: TRBJ2-4; v_call: TRBV28; d_call: TRBD1; clone_size: -; cdr3_nt: TGTGCCAGCAGCCCAGGGGGCCCGCGCGTAAACATTCAGTACTTC; cdr3_aa: CASSPGGPRVNIQYF
j_call: TRBJ2-3; v_call: TRBV6-5; d_call: -; clone_size: few; cdr3_nt: TGTGCCAGCAGTTACCGACAGAGCACAGATACGCAGTATTTT; cdr3_aa: CASSYRQSTDTQYF
j_call: TRBJ2-3; v_call: TRBV2; d_call: -; clone_size: few; cdr3_nt: TGTGCCAGCAGTCGCCAGCGGACTAGCACAGATACGCAGTATTTT; cdr3_aa: CASSRQRTSTDTQYF
j_call: TRBJ1-3; v_call: TRBV5-6; d_call: -; clone_size: -; cdr3_nt: TGTGCCAGCAGATATGGACACAACTCTGGAAACACCATATATTTT; cdr3_aa: CASRYGHNSGNTIYF
j_call: TRBJ1-6; v_call: TRBV6-6; d_call: -; clone_size: -; cdr3_nt: TGTGCCAGCAGACTACCCGATTCACCCCTCCACTTT; cdr3_aa: CASRLPDSPLHF
j_call: TRBJ2-3; v_call: TRBV7-8; d_call: -; clone_size: few; cdr3_nt: TGTGCCAGCAGTTCTGGGAGGGGGCGAAGGGATACGCAGTATTTT; cdr3_aa: CASSSGRGRRDTQYF
j_call: TRBJ2-1; v_call: TRBV6-6; d_call: TRBD2; clone_size: few; cdr3_nt: TGTGCCAGCAGCAAAATTAGCGGGAGTTATGAGCAGTTCTTC; cdr3_aa: CASSKISGSYEQFF
j_call: TRBJ1-2; v_call: TRBV29-1; d_call: -; clone_size: few; cdr3_nt: TGCAGCGTTGGGACAGCTAACTATGGCTACACCTTC; cdr3_aa: CSVGTANYGYTF
j_call: TRBJ2-5; v_call: TRBV15; d_call: -; clone_size: -; cdr3_nt: TGTGCCACCGCGCAGGGCCAAGAGACCCAGTACTTC; cdr3_aa: CATAQGQETQYF
j_call: TRBJ1-5; v_call: TRBV28; d_call: TRBD1; clone_size: few; cdr3_nt: TGTGCCAGCAGTTCCCGGGGGACAGGGAGTGGTCAGCCCCAGCATTTT; cdr3_aa: CASSSRGTGSGQPQHF
j_call: TRBJ2-7; v_call: TRBV10-3; d_call: -; clone_size: few; cdr3_nt: TGTGCCATCAGTGAGTCGAAGGGATGGAACTCCTACGAGCAGTACTTC; cdr3_aa: CAISESKGWNSYEQYF
j_call: TRBJ2-1; v_call: TRBV27; d_call: -; clone_size: -; cdr3_nt: TGTGCCAGCAGTTACAATGAGCAGTTCTTC; cdr3_aa: CASSYNEQFF
j_call: TRBJ2-1; v_call: TRBV20-1; d_call: -; clone_size: -; cdr3_nt: TGCAGTGCCAGGACCAGGGAAGGGCAGTTCTTC; cdr3_aa: CSARTREGQFF
j_call: TRBJ2-5; v_call: TRBV19; d_call: -; clone_size: many; cdr3_nt: TGTGCCAGTAGTATAACGGGGGCTGGAGAGACCCAGTACTTC; cdr3_aa: CASSITGAGETQYF
j_call: TRBJ2-1; v_call: TRBV5-6; d_call: -; clone_size: -; cdr3_nt: TGTGCCAGCAGCCGACCCACCCGGAACGAGCAGTTCTTC; cdr3_aa: CASSRPTRNEQFF
j_call: TRBJ2-4; v_call: TRBV28; d_call: TRBD2; clone_size: few; cdr3_nt: TGTGCCAGCAGTGAGCCGGGGGGTCGAATTCAGTACTTC; cdr3_aa: CASSEPGGRIQYF
j_call: TRBJ2-3; v_call: TRBV28; d_call: -; clone_size: -; cdr3_nt: TGTGCCAGCAGTTTATGGGTCAGGGCCGATACGCAGTATTTT; cdr3_aa: CASSLWVRADTQYF
j_call: TRBJ1-2; v_call: TRBV18; d_call: TRBD1; clone_size: -; cdr3_nt: TGTGCCAGCTCACCTATCTCCACCGGGACAGGAGATGGCTACACCTTC; cdr3_aa: CASSPISTGTGDGYTF
j_call: TRBJ2-5; v_call: TRBV2; d_call: TRBD1; clone_size: few; cdr3_nt: TGTGCCAGCAAGGAGACAGGGGCCCGAAAGTACTTC; cdr3_aa: CASKETGARKYF
j_call: TRBJ2-1; v_call: TRBV7-2; d_call: -; clone_size: few; cdr3_nt: TGTGCCAGCAGCTTAAGGAGGGGGTCTTACAATGAGCAGTTCTTC; cdr3_aa: CASSLRRGSYNEQFF
j_call: TRBJ2-5; v_call: TRBV14; d_call: -; clone_size: few; cdr3_nt: TGTGCCAGCAGCCAAGAAAGGGCGGTAGTTTCGGAGACCCAGTACTTC; cdr3_aa: CASSQERAVVSETQYF
j_call: TRBJ1-4; v_call: TRBV7-8; d_call: -; clone_size: few; cdr3_nt: TGTGCCAGCAGCTTAGAGGGTGGGATCAGTGAAAAACTGTTTTTT; cdr3_aa: CASSLEGGISEKLFF
j_call: TRBJ2-5; v_call: TRBV20-1; d_call: -; clone_size: few; cdr3_nt: TGCAGTGCTATGGGTAGCGAGACCCAGTACTTC; cdr3_aa: CSAMGSETQYF
j_call: TRBJ1-1; v_call: TRBV19; d_call: -; clone_size: few; cdr3_nt: TGTGCCAGTAGTTTCTACACGAACACTGAAGCTTTCTTT; cdr3_aa: CASSFYTNTEAFF
j_call: TRBJ2-5; v_call: TRBV7-3; d_call: -; clone_size: few; cdr3_nt: TGTGCCAGCAGCTTAATAGGGTGGGGTGAGACCCAGTACTTC; cdr3_aa: CASSLIGWGETQYF
j_call: TRBJ2-5; v_call: TRBV11-2; d_call: TRBD1; clone_size: many; cdr3_nt: TGTGCCAGCAGTTGGGACAGGATGGAGACCCAGTACTTC; cdr3_aa: CASSWDRMETQYF
j_call: TRBJ2-3; v_call: TRBV18; d_call: -; clone_size: few; cdr3_nt: TGTGCCAGCTCACCGATTGTACTTGGGGCAGATACGCAGTATTTT; cdr3_aa: CASSPIVLGADTQYF
j_call: TRBJ2-7; v_call: TRBV14; d_call: -; clone_size: few; cdr3_nt: TGTGCCAGCAGCCAAGGTCTAGGTGGGTACGAGCAGTACTTC; cdr3_aa: CASSQGLGGYEQYF
j_call: TRBJ1-5; v_call: TRBV16; d_call: -; clone_size: few; cdr3_nt: TGTGCCAGCAGCCCCCTAGGTGGGGAACAGCCCCAGCATTTT; cdr3_aa: CASSPLGGEQPQHF
j_call: TRBJ2-3; v_call: TRBV7-2; d_call: -; clone_size: -; cdr3_nt: TGTGCCAGCAGCCGTTTTACTAACCCCACAGATACGCAGTATTTT; cdr3_aa: CASSRFTNPTDTQYF
j_call: TRBJ1-3; v_call: TRBV9; d_call: TRBD1; clone_size: few; cdr3_nt: TGTGCCAGCACACCGGGACAGGGATTCTCTGGAAACACCATATATTTT; cdr3_aa: CASTPGQGFSGNTIYF
j_call: TRBJ1-2; v_call: TRBV5-4; d_call: -; clone_size: -; cdr3_nt: TGTGCCAGCAGCTCCGGACAGTACTATGGCTACACCTTC; cdr3_aa: CASSSGQYYGYTF
j_call: TRBJ1-2; v_call: TRBV28; d_call: -; clone_size: few; cdr3_nt: TGTGCCGCACGACTCCCTAACTATGGCTACACCTTC; cdr3_aa: CAARLPNYGYTF
j_call: TRBJ2-1; v_call: TRBV28; d_call: TRBD2; clone_size: many; cdr3_nt: TGTGCCAGCAGTCGCGGGACTAGCGATAACAATGAGCAGTTCTTC; cdr3_aa: CASSRGTSDNNEQFF
j_call: TRBJ2-1; v_call: TRBV11-3; d_call: TRBD2; clone_size: few; cdr3_nt: TGTGCCAGCAGCTATGGGACTACCTCCTACAATGAGCAGTTCTTC; cdr3_aa: CASSYGTTSYNEQFF
j_call: TRBJ2-5; v_call: TRBV5-1; d_call: TRBD1; clone_size: few; cdr3_nt: TGCGCCAGCAGCTTTACCGGGACAGGTTTGATAGAGACCCAGTACTTC; cdr3_aa: CASSFTGTGLIETQYF
j_call: TRBJ2-1; v_call: TRBV4-1; d_call: -; clone_size: many; cdr3_nt: TGCGCCAGCAGCCAAGTCGATCTGGTAGCATTTGGCCATGAGCAGTTCTTC; cdr3_aa: CASSQVDLVAFGHEQFF
j_call: TRBJ2-3; v_call: TRBV5-1; d_call: -; clone_size: few; cdr3_nt: TGCGCCAGCAGCTACCAGGGTACGGATACGCAGTATTTT; cdr3_aa: CASSYQGTDTQYF
j_call: TRBJ2-1; v_call: TRBV29-1; d_call: -; clone_size: many; cdr3_nt: TGCAGCGTTGAAATTTCGGGTGTAGCTCATGAGCAGTTCTTC; cdr3_aa: CSVEISGVAHEQFF
j_call: TRBJ1-2; v_call: TRBV7-2; d_call: -; clone_size: few; cdr3_nt: TGTGCCAGCAGCTTAGGGACCTATGGCTACACCTTC; cdr3_aa: CASSLGTYGYTF
j_call: TRBJ2-7; v_call: TRBV28; d_call: TRBD1; clone_size: -; cdr3_nt: TGTGCCAGCAATAACAGGGGGCTAAGCGAGCAGTACTTC; cdr3_aa: CASNNRGLSEQYF
j_call: TRBJ1-5; v_call: TRBV20-1; d_call: -; clone_size: -; cdr3_nt: TGCAGTGCAACCGGAGGTCAGCCCCAGCATTTT; cdr3_aa: CSATGGQPQHF
j_call: TRBJ2-2; v_call: TRBV15; d_call: TRBD2; clone_size: -; cdr3_nt: TGTGCCACCAGCAGAGAAGCGGGAGGGCCCGGGGAGCTGTTTTTT; cdr3_aa: CATSREAGGPGELFF
j_call: TRBJ1-2; v_call: TRBV28; d_call: -; clone_size: few; cdr3_nt: TGTGCCAGCAGTACCGGACATGGGGGTGATGGCTACACCTTC; cdr3_aa: CASSTGHGGDGYTF
j_call: TRBJ2-1; v_call: TRBV5-4; d_call: TRBD2; clone_size: -; cdr3_nt: TGTGCCAGCAGCTTGTCCAGCGGGGTATACAATGAGCAGTTCTTC; cdr3_aa: CASSLSSGVYNEQFF